These 13 T cell receptor beta chains were sequenced from one sample in a study of T-cell reconstitution after alpha-beta-depleted transplantation in children. The TCRbeta library was prepared with unique molecular identifiers. TCRdb redid the calling of the PCR reads with MiXCR, one entry per CDR3 protein. The table shows 600,000 or so distinct CDR3 sequences, with roughly 24% occurring only once. The sequencing used PBMCs, mostly from graft donor cells, collected 360 days after TCRalphabeta/CD19-depleted stem cell transplant. Receptor source: a boy under two years old who had a stem cell transplant for acute myeloid leukemia, so the T cells may come from the graft donor.

This clonotype was counted ten times or more. The gene calls are TRBV20-1 and TRBJ2-4, with D possibly being TRBD2 (5 bases). CDR1 is DFQATT and CDR2 is SNEGSKA in the germline V gene (reference sequence). The CDR3 is made up of 15 amino acids. The V gene lost 4 bases and the J gene lost 1 base, with 14 bases spanning the gap. As DNA, the CDR3 is TGCAGTGCTATTACCGGGGATAACGCCAAAAACATTCAGTACTTC. Translating it yields CSAITGDNAKNIQYF.

The table lists this clonotype with a few counts. V is TRBV11-2 and J is TRBJ2-3; D remains ambiguous. The ends were cut back, 0 bases at V and 2 bases at J, with 15 bases in the middle. This CDR3 has 17 amino acids. Germline V gene sequence: CDR1 SGHAT, CDR2 FQNNGV. CDR3 protein: CASSLEGYGYYTDTQYF. The CDR3, as DNA: TGTGCCAGCAGCTTAGAGGGGTACGGCTACTACACAGATACGCAGTATTTT.

This clonotype was recorded at least ten times. The gene calls are TRBV7-2 and TRBJ1-6; D not resolved. The V end was cut by 6 bases, the J end by 7 bases, with 16 bases between. The length of the CDR3 is 15 residues. Germline V gene lookup returns CDR1 SGHTA and CDR2 FQGNSA. The CDR3 here is CASSLAAGRNSPLHF. CDR3 in DNA: TGTGCCAGCAGTCTAGCGGCAGGACGGAATTCACCCCTCCACTTT. The full variable domain, in which reference TRBV7-2 and TRBJ1-6 provide the parts outside the CDR3, is GAGVSQSPSNKVTEKGKDVELRCDPISGHTALYWYRQSLGQGLEFLIYFQGNSAPDKSGLPSDRFSAERTGGSVSTLTIQRTQQEDSAVYLCASSLAAGRNSPLHFGNGTRLTVT.

This clonotype was counted at least ten times. The CDR3 loop is CSVIASGSSRDEQFF. The CDR3 nucleotides are TGCAGTGTAATAGCTAGCGGCTCGAGTCGTGATGAGCAGTTCTTC. The chain has TRBV20-1 and TRBJ2-1; 7 bases agree with TRBD2. Germline V gives CDR1 DFQATT, CDR2 SNEGSKA (reference sequence). There are 15 residues in the CDR3. Trimming took 7 bases from V and 8 from J; bases not matched to a gene: 17.

In its sample, this clonotype was seen many times. The chain has TRBV28 and TRBJ2-1; D ambiguous. Trimming left V 6 bases short and J 8 bases short, with 26 bases between. Germline V gene data show CDR1 as MDHEN and CDR2 as SYDVKM. The CDR3 has 17 amino acids. Here the CDR3 reads CASSSKTGPVKRHEQFF. CDR3 sequence (DNA): TGTGCCAGCAGCTCCAAAACTGGGCCCGTGAAAAGGCATGAGCAGTTCTTC. Full variable domain (remainder filled in from reference TRBV28 and TRBJ2-1): DVKVTQSSRYLVKRTGEKVFLECVQDMDHENMFWYRQDPGLGLRLIYFSYDVKMKEKGDIPEGYSVSREKKERFSLILESASTNQTSMYLCASSSKTGPVKRHEQFFGPGTRLTVL.

This clonotype showed up many times. This chain connects TRBV3-1 to TRBJ2-1; no clear D. V lost 4 bases and J lost 8, with 18 bases in between. In germline, CDR1 is LGHDT, CDR2 YNNKEL (reference sequence). The CDR3 is 15 amino acids. Here the CDR3 DNA reads TGTGCCAGCAGCCCCTGTGAGAATCCTTCAGATGAGCAGTTCTTC. Translation gives CASSPCENPSDEQFF.

This chain connects TRBV6-2 or TRBV6-3 to TRBJ2-3; D is uncertain. There are 14 residues in the CDR3. Trimming shortened V by 1 base and J by 2 bases, and 7 bases separated the two germline ends. Germline CDR1 and CDR2: MNHEY and SVGEGT. As DNA, the CDR3 is TGTGCCAGCAGTTACTATGAGTCCACAGATACGCAGTATTTT. Protein sequence: CASSYYESTDTQYF.

This clonotype came up a few times. The genes are TRBV18 and TRBJ1-2; D not certain. V gave up 3 bases and J gave up 7 bases, with 15 bases separating them. CDR1 is KGHSH and CDR2 is LQKENI in the germline V gene. This CDR3 region has 14 residues. The chain's CDR3 is CASSPGNPPSGYTF. CDR3 bases: TGTGCCAGCTCACCGGGAAATCCTCCGAGTGGCTACACCTTC.

The chain couples TRBV20-1 to TRBJ1-1; D call uncertain. The germline gives CDR1 DFQATT, CDR2 SNEGSKA (reference sequence). The CDR3 consists of 13 residues. V dropped 1 base and J dropped 1 base, with 7 bases sitting between them. The CDR3 coding sequence is TGCAGTGCTAGAGCGGGTCCGAACACTGAAGCTTTCTTT. This encodes CSARAGPNTEAFF.

The V and J genes are TRBV6-1 and TRBJ2-3, with TRBD2 identical over 11 bases. The CDR3 contains 15 residues. After removal of 5 bases from V and 3 bases from J, the junction contained 4 bases not matched to a gene. Germline CDR1 MNHNS, CDR2 SASEGT. The CDR3 loop reads CASSRLAGYTDTQYF. The CDR3 bases are TGTGCCAGCAGTCGACTAGCGGGGTATACAGATACGCAGTATTTT.

This clonotype was counted between two and nine times. This sequence joins TRBV29-1 and TRBJ1-2; 9 bases match TRBD1. There are 15 residues in the CDR3. The ends lost 6 bases at V and 8 bases at J; junction bases unmatched: 16. CDR1 and CDR2 from the germline V gene are SQVTM and ANQGSEA. The CDR3 DNA sequence: TGCAGCGTGCCCGGGACAGGGAGGGCGTTGGGCGGCTACACCTTC. Protein product: CSVPGTGRALGGYTF.

This clonotype was recorded a few times. The chain couples TRBV20-1 to TRBJ1-1; D might be TRBD1 (5 bases). Germline V gives CDR1 DFQATT, CDR2 SNEGSKA (reference sequence). Trimming removed 2 bases from V and 1 base from J, with 14 bases in between. The CDR3 loop spans 15 amino acids. The chain's CDR3 is CSARPSGRRNTEAFF. As DNA, the CDR3 is TGCAGTGCTAGACCGTCGGGACGGAGGAACACTGAAGCTTTCTTT.

V is TRBV4-2 and J is TRBJ2-1, with D uncertain. The CDR3 runs to 13 residues. Germline CDR1 is LGHNA and CDR2 is YNFKEQ. Trimming left V 0 bases short and J 5 bases short, with 5 bases between. Written as DNA, the CDR3 is TGTGCCAGCAGCCAAGATGGGGACAATGAGCAGTTCTTC. Protein: CASSQDGDNEQFF.